This T cell receptor beta chain was identified in a study of T-cell memory formation after mild COVID-19. At the level of the study: There were largely donor-specific TCR clusters.

About this clonotype itself: As yet, its antigen is unknown.

V was clipped by 1 base and J by 3 bases; unmatched bases: 5. Germline values: CDR1 DFQATT, CDR2 SNEGSKA (reference sequence). The CDR3 runs 15 residues. 5'RACE with constant-segment primers built TCRalpha and TCRbeta cDNA libraries with UMIs. TCRdb ran MiXCR on the 5' RACE reads and lists one entry per CDR3 protein. Here the sample spans about 130,000 distinct CDR3 sequences, roughly 15% being singletons. Overall study results and limits: Contracting CD4+ clones sat mainly in CM and EM; CD8+ in EMRA. Contracting clones from day 15 to 85 had balanced CD4/CD8; later expanders favoured CD4+.

This TCR was recovered from an adult woman who had mild COVID-19 (a few samples of this study predate the infection). Cell type and time point are not known. Sequenced input: PBMCs or a T cell subset sorted from them (not recorded which). The V and J genes are TRBV20-1 and TRBJ2-1, with TRBD2 identical over 8 bases. The CDR3 sequence: CSARVLGGGYNEQFF. In DNA form, the CDR3 reads TGCAGTGCTAGAGTCCTCGGGGGGGGCTACAATGAGCAGTTCTTC.